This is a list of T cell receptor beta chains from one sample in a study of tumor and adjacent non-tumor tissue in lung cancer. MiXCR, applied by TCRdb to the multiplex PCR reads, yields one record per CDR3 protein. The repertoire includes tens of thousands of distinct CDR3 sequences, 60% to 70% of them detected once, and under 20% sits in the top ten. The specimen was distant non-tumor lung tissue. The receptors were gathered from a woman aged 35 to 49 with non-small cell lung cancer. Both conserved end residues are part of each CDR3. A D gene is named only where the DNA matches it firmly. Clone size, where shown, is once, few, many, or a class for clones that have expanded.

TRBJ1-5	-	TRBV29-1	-	CSVVSRSDQPQHF	TGCAGCGTTGTATCTAGGTCGGATCAGCCCCAACATTTT
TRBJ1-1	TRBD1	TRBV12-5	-	CDRGLYGQGRGSEAFF	TGTGATAGAGGTTTGTACGGACAGGGACGGGGCTCTGAAGCTTTCTTT
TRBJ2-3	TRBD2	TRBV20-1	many	CSAPGLAGGPDTQYF	TGCAGTGCTCCTGGACTAGCGGGGGGGCCAGATACGCAGTATTTT
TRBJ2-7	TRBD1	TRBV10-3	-	CAISGSRGTGGREQYF	TGTGCCATCAGTGGGTCGCGTGGGACAGGGGGTAGGGAGCAGTACTTC
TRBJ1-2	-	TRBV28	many	CASSPEAGYTF	TGTGCCAGCAGTCCCGAAGCGGGCTACACCTTC
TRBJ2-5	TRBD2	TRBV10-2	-	CTSRGLAGAQETQYF	TGCACCAGCAGAGGACTAGCAGGGGCACAAGAGACCCAGTACTTC
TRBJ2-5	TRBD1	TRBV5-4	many	CASSTGQAQETQYF	TGTGCCAGCAGTACGGGACAGGCTCAAGAGACCCAGTACTTC
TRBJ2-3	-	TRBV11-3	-	CASSLETVNTDTQYF	TGCGCCAGCAGCTTAGAGACCGTTAACACAGATACGCAATATTTT
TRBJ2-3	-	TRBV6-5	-	CTSSSSPDQPQYF	TGTACCAGCAGTTCTTCCCCAGATCAGCCCCAGTATTTT
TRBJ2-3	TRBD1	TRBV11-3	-	CASSRGQGPDTQYF	TGTGCCAGCAGCCGGGGACAGGGGCCGGATACGCAGTATTTT
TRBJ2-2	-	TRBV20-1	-	CSARDLGHRGGELFF	TGCAGTGCTAGAGACCTGGGACACCGGGGCGGGGAGCTGTTTTTT
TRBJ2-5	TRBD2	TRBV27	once	CASSFMGGGTQYF	TGTGCCAGCAGTTTCATGGGCGGGGGGACCCAGTACTTC
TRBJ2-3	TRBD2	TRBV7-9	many	CASSSASGVTDTQYF	TGTGCCAGCAGCTCTGCTAGCGGGGTCACAGATACGCAGTATTTT
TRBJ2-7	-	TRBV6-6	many	CASSYVQFYEQYF	TGTGCCAGCAGTTACGTACAGTTCTACGAGCAGTACTTC
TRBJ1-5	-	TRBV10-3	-	CTISELASMSQHF	TGTACCATCAGTGAATTGGCAAGCATGTCCCAGCATTTT
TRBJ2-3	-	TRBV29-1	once	CCVWGASTDMQYF	TGCTGCGTTTGGGGGGCTTCCACGGATATGCAGTATTTT
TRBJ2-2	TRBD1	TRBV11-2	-	CARSSSGTGNTGELFF	TGTGCCAGGAGCTCGTCCGGGACAGGGAACACCGGGGAGTTGTTTTTT
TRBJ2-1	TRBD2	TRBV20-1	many	CSALPTSGRIGEQFF	TGCAGTGCTCTTCCTACTAGCGGGAGGATTGGTGAGCAGTTCTTC
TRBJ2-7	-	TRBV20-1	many	CSSRHTYEQYF	TGCAGTTCCCGGCACACCTACGAGCAGTACTTC
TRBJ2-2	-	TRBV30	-	CAWSEIDTGELFF	TGTGCCTGGAGTGAGATAGACACCGGGGAGCTGTTTTTT
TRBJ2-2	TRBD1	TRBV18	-	CASSPTGEADTGEPFF	TGTGCCAGCTCACCAACAGGGGAAGCCGACACCGGGGAGCCGTTTTTT
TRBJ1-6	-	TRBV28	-	CASTQGSYNSPLYF	TGTGCCAGCACACAGGGATCCTATAATTCACCCCTCTACTTT